This record covers a single T cell receptor (beta chain). As yet, its antigen is unknown. This record comes from a study of OX40 agonist ivuxolimab in advanced cancers. The CDR3 extends over 14 amino acids. The junction had 6 bases not matched to a gene; V was cut back by 4 bases and J by 4 bases. Germline V CDR1 and CDR2: SGHDT, YYEEEE. TCRdb's table, derived via immunoSEQ multiplex PCR, lists solely in-frame clones and lacks some. Of 23,000 or so clones listed, about four fifths were seen once; the top ten hold roughly 30%. Study-level points and caveats: CD8+ T cells (on average) carried more expanded clones than CD4+ T cells.

This chain uses TRBV5-6 with TRBJ2-3; 7 bases fit TRBD1. Specimen: CD4+ or CD8+ T cells sorted from blood, collected in a trial of the OX40 agonist ivuxolimab. This receptor was taken from an adult with an advanced solid tumor such as melanoma, head and neck, liver or kidney cancer. The DNA of the CDR3 is TGTGCCAGCAGCACCGACAGGGAAGCAGATACGCAGTATTTT. It yields the protein CASSTDREADTQYF.